This T cell receptor beta chain comes out of a study of blood T cell repertoires in COVID-19. For the study at large: The United States, Italy and Spain were the sources of the acute and convalescent COVID-19 samples. Sources were T cells, B-cell-depleted T cells, or PBMCs; the material itself was cDNA or gDNA.

How the authors handled the data: Amplification of reference gene primers was used by the study to estimate nucleated cell counts. Profiling relied on immunoSEQ multiplex PCR, and the TCRdb table lists in-frame clones only, not all of them. Clone size and the V and J calls come from that table; the DNA yielded D and trimming. The sample includes approximately 61,000 clones, 70% to 85% of them seen just once. V gave up 4 bases and J gave up 0 bases; unmatched junction bases: 8. In germline, CDR1 is SGHRS, CDR2 YFSETQ. This CDR3 is 16 amino acids long. This TCR was recovered from a woman in her 70s with acute or convalescent COVID-19. Material: peripheral blood. This chain links TRBV5-1 with TRBJ2-3, with 7 bases that match TRBD2. CDR3 loop: CASSVSGAHSTDTQYF. The CDR3 DNA reads as TGCGCCAGCAGCGTAAGCGGGGCCCATAGCACAGATACGCAGTATTTT.